A selection of T cell receptor beta chains follows, all from one sample in a study of cytomegalovirus exposure and HLA in healthy donors. The method was immunoSEQ multiplex PCR; TCRdb's version includes in-frame clones alone and lacks a portion of them. The sample has roughly 200,000 clones, about 90% seen once. Source material: PBMCs. The receptor source for this set is a man aged 25 to 45 in good health and CMV-seronegative. The conserved cysteine and the conserved F or W are not part of the CDR3 here. D genes are given only for firm matches.

CDR3 protein	D gene	V gene	J gene
ASSPGLAGGSQETQY	TRBD2	TRBV5-5	TRBJ2-5
SFRDRAGNTIY	TRBD1	TRBV29-1	TRBJ1-3
ASSLATSGANEQF	TRBD2	TRBV5-1	TRBJ2-1
ASSLIHWERGNTGELF	.	TRBV5-6	TRBJ2-2
ASSSSYGYT	.	TRBV28	TRBJ1-2
ASSEGRQEYNEQF	.	TRBV10-1	TRBJ2-1
ASSLGVAGELF	.	TRBV7-7	TRBJ2-2
ASSTTSGASGGSSYNEQF	TRBD2	TRBV27	TRBJ2-1
ASLTSNRGTGELF	TRBD1	TRBV19	TRBJ2-2
ASTHQGETQY	.	TRBV28	TRBJ2-5
ASSSQDRTLYGYT	.	TRBV28	TRBJ1-2
SSSLAGTGNQPQH	TRBD1	TRBV7-9	TRBJ1-5
ASFDRVQPQH	TRBD1	TRBV28	TRBJ1-5
ASSAGDNTEAF	.	TRBV9	TRBJ1-1
ASSLTGAYEQY	TRBD1	TRBV6-5	TRBJ2-7
ASSELRSSYNEQF	.	TRBV2	TRBJ2-1
ASSLTDSRWGYT	.	TRBV13	TRBJ1-2
ASRSGGAYTDTQY	TRBD2	TRBV2	TRBJ2-3
ASSVGTKDEKLF	.	TRBV28	TRBJ1-4
ASSLDGGVSTEAF	.	TRBV5-1	TRBJ1-1
ASSFGEQY	.	TRBV27	TRBJ2-5
ASSPLDTSSYNEQF	.	TRBV19	TRBJ2-1
ASSITGEARYEQY	.	TRBV19	TRBJ2-7
SSSYRSGINTEAF	.	TRBV7-9	TRBJ1-1
ASYTGNTIY	.	TRBV28	TRBJ1-3
SSSDTGGVYQPQH	TRBD1	TRBV7-9	TRBJ1-5
ASSIDRQGALNIQY	TRBD1	TRBV19	TRBJ2-4